The 32 T cell receptor beta chains in this list originate from one sample, sequenced in a study of blood T cell repertoires in COVID-19. Generated by immunoSEQ multiplex PCR, the TCRdb table keeps only in-frame clones and is missing some. The sample includes tens of thousands of clones, 90% of them seen just once. Material for sequencing was peripheral blood. Receptor source: a woman aged 40 to 55 with active COVID-19.

The V gene is TRBV2, the J gene TRBJ1-2, with 9 bases fitting TRBD1. The germline CDR1 and CDR2 sequences are SNHLY and FYNNEI. This CDR3 is built from 11 residues. The V gene end was trimmed by 4 bases and the J gene end by 13 bases; junction bases not matched to a gene: 4. CDR3: CASSVQGAGTF. As DNA, the CDR3 is TGTGCCAGCAGTGTACAGGGGGCTGGCACCTTC. Using reference TRBV2 and TRBJ1-2 for the parts outside the CDR3, the full variable domain is EPEVTQTPSHQVTQMGQEVILRCVPISNHLYFYWYRQILGQKVEFLVSFYNNEISEKSEIFDDQFSVERPDGSNFTLKIRSTKLEDSAMYFCASSVQGAGTFGSGTRLTVV.

In this sample, this clone turned up a few times. J is TRBJ2-7 and V is TRBV5-4; 12 bases are shared with TRBD2. The CDR3 totals 17 residues. Germline trimming cut 5 bases from V and 0 bases from J; bases unmatched to any gene: 9. CDR1 and CDR2 from the germline V gene are SGHNT and YYREEE (reference sequence). The CDR3 loop is CASRTSGGLSFSYEQYF. CDR3 bases: TGTGCCAGCAGGACTAGCGGGGGCCTCTCATTCTCCTACGAGCAGTACTTC.

This clone is a singleton in its sample. The J gene is TRBJ2-3, the V gene TRBV14; 7 nucleotides align to TRBD1. Unmatched junction bases numbered 7, after V lost 1 base and J lost 6 bases. Germline V gene sequence: CDR1 SGHDN, CDR2 FVKESK. The CDR3 totals 15 residues. The CDR3 bases are TGTGCCAGCAGCCAAGGAGACAGGGTCTGGGATACGCAGTATTTT. This codes for CASSQGDRVWDTQYF.

This rearrangement joins TRBV27 to TRBJ2-3; D is possibly TRBD2 (5 bases). The CDR3 length is 14 residues. The germline gives CDR1 MNHEY, CDR2 SMNVEV (reference sequence). Trimming took off 7 bases at V and 2 bases at J, with 13 bases between the two ends. The CDR3 reads CASKVRVTTDTQYF. The CDR3 DNA reads as TGTGCCAGCAAAGTGCGGGTGACCACAGATACGCAGTATTTT.

The chain employs TRBV10-3 and TRBJ2-7; the match to TRBD2 covers 9 bases. Germline CDR1 reads ENHRY; CDR2 reads SYGVKD. The CDR3 is made up of 16 amino acids. Trimming at V came to 0 bases and at J to 5 bases, leaving 8 bases not matched to a gene. The CDR3 DNA sequence: TGTGCCATCAGTGAGTCGAGTAGCGGGGGAAGCAACGAGCAGTACTTC. As protein: CAISESSSGGSNEQYF.

With respect to this clone: Other DNA sequences in the sample encode the same CDR3. The chain combines TRBV7-2 with TRBJ1-2; D is perhaps TRBD1 (5 bases). This CDR3 comprises 14 residues. Germline V lookup: CDR1 SGHTA, CDR2 FQGNSA. V was trimmed by 1 base and J by 5 bases, leaving 11 bases between them. CDR3 sequence (DNA): TGTGCCAGCAGCTTAGTGACAGATGTATATGGCTACACCTTC. This gives the protein CASSLVTDVYGYTF.

This clone was observed once. This chain connects TRBV5-1 to TRBJ2-3, with 7 bases fitting TRBD2. V was pared by 0 bases and J by 3 bases, with 4 bases of the junction left unmatched. This CDR3 region has 15 residues. Germline loops: CDR1 SGHRS, CDR2 YFSETQ. CDR3 sequence: CASSLVGGRTDTQYF. CDR3 coding DNA: TGCGCCAGCAGCTTGGTGGGGGGGAGGACAGATACGCAGTATTTT.

The chain couples TRBV5-3 to TRBJ1-3, with D possibly matching TRBD1 (6 bases). TRBV5-3 is noted as an ORF with a role that remains uncertain. This CDR3 spans 15 amino acids. The V gene lost 2 bases and the J gene lost 6 bases, with 15 bases spanning the gap. CDR3 in DNA: TGTGCCAGAAGCTTTAACCGGGACAAAGCAAACACCATATATTTT. Encoded protein: CARSFNRDKANTIYF.

This rearrangement joins TRBV27 to TRBJ2-2; weak D call: TRBD2 (7 bases). CDR1 is MNHEY and CDR2 is SMNVEV in the germline V gene (reference sequence). CDR3 length: 15 residues. Trimming left V 1 base short and J 6 bases short, with 12 bases between. For the CDR3, the DNA is TGTGCCAGCAGTTTATTTGGGGGGGGGCCCGGGGAGCTGTTTTTT. This translates into CASSLFGGGPGELFF.

The V call is TRBV14, the J call TRBJ2-3; 9 bases match TRBD2. This CDR3 region has 14 residues. Trimming cost V 4 bases and J 10 bases; bases outside gene matches: 9. Germline V gives CDR1 SGHDN, CDR2 FVKESK. The CDR3 spells CASSPTLAGKAQYF. CDR3 DNA sequence: TGTGCCAGCAGCCCAACCCTAGCGGGGAAAGCGCAGTATTTT.

The V gene is TRBV7-2, the J gene TRBJ2-7; D perhaps matches TRBD1 (7 bases). V lost 2 bases and J 7 bases, leaving 15 bases between the germline ends. The CDR3 consists of 14 residues. CDR1 is SGHTA, CDR2 FQGNSA, per germline. Here the CDR3 DNA reads TGTGCCAGCAGCTTAAGCGCGGGACAGCCTGAGCAGTACTTC. This translates into CASSLSAGQPEQYF.

This clone appeared once. The genes are TRBV2 and TRBJ2-7; 9 bases line up with TRBD2. V lost 3 bases, J lost 5 bases, and 11 bases stayed unmatched. Germline V lookup: CDR1 SNHLY, CDR2 FYNNEI. The CDR3 is made up of 16 amino acids. CDR3 loop: CASSDPGVAGVDEQYF. The CDR3 DNA reads as TGTGCCAGCAGTGATCCGGGGGTAGCGGGGGTCGACGAGCAGTACTTC. Based on the CDR3 plus reference TRBV2 and TRBJ2-7, the full variable domain is EPEVTQTPSHQVTQMGQEVILRCVPISNHLYFYWYRQILGQKVEFLVSFYNNEISEKSEIFDDQFSVERPDGSNFTLKIRSTKLEDSAMYFCASSDPGVAGVDEQYFGPGTRLTVT.

The chain employs TRBV5-1 and TRBJ1-3, with 7 bases identical to TRBD1. Germline CDR1 SGHRS, CDR2 YFSETQ. The CDR3 consists of 15 residues. Losses at the gene ends were 4 bases for V and 3 bases for J; bases not matched to a gene: 7. The CDR3 protein is CASSPRQGGGNTIYF. The CDR3 DNA reads TGCGCCAGCAGCCCAAGACAGGGAGGTGGAAACACCATATATTTT. Full variable domain (rest looked up from reference TRBV5-1 and TRBJ1-3): KAGVTQTPRYLIKTRGQQVTLSCSPISGHRSVSWYQQTPGQGLQFLFEYFSETQRNKGNFPGRFSGRQFSNSRSEMNVSTLELGDSALYLCASSPRQGGGNTIYFGEGSWLTVV.

The V gene is TRBV6-5, the J gene TRBJ1-2; no firm D call. The CDR3 sequence is 12 residues long. Trimming cost V 4 bases and J 8 bases, with 11 bases left between them. Germline-derived CDR1 and CDR2 are MNHEY and SVGAGI. CDR3 amino acids: CASSSGFRGYTF. CDR3 in DNA: TGTGCCAGCAGTTCGGGGTTCAGGGGCTACACCTTC.

The CDR3 spells CASSYGGTETYEQYF. In nucleotides, the CDR3 is TGTGCCAGCAGTTACGGCGGGACAGAAACCTACGAGCAGTACTTC. The gene calls are TRBV6-5 and TRBJ2-7; D may be TRBD1 (7 bases). The CDR3 contains 15 residues. V lost 2 bases to trimming and J lost 2 bases, with 13 bases between them. CDR1 MNHEY and CDR2 SVGAGI come from the germline V gene.

The gene calls are TRBV5-5 and TRBJ1-1, with D tentatively TRBD1 (6 bases). Trimming stripped 0 bases from V and 1 base from J, with 16 bases between. Germline values: CDR1 SGHKS, CDR2 YYEKEE (reference sequence). CDR3 length: 17 amino acids. As DNA, the CDR3 is TGTGCCAGCAGCTTGGTGCCGGGACACCTCAAGAACACTGAAGCTTTCTTT. Amino acid sequence: CASSLVPGHLKNTEAFF.

The CDR3 loop is CASSLDNGYEQYF. The CDR3 bases are TGTGCCAGCAGCTTGGACAATGGCTACGAGCAGTACTTC. The V and J genes are TRBV5-8 and TRBJ2-7; no reliable D call. There are 13 residues in the CDR3. Per the germline V gene, CDR1 is SGHTS and CDR2 is YDEGEE. V was shortened by 0 bases and J by 3 bases, with 7 bases between the two germline ends.

With regard to this clone: An end of the junction does not agree with germline; a read error may underlie this. The CDR3: CASSNSGTLNEKLFF. Here the CDR3 DNA reads TGTGCCAGCAGTAACTCCGGGACACTGAATGAAAAACTGTTTTTT. The chain carries TRBV6-5 and TRBJ1-4; D may be TRBD1 (6 bases). The length of the CDR3 is 15 residues. Germline CDR1 and CDR2: MNHEY and SVGAGI.

The chain employs TRBV4-2 and TRBJ2-3; TRBD2 is a possible D gene (6 bases). Germline V gives CDR1 LGHNA, CDR2 YNFKEQ. The CDR3 is 11 residues long. Trimming left V 4 bases short and J 8 bases short, with 7 bases between. The CDR3 here is CASSRGTTQYF. In DNA, the CDR3 is TGTGCCAGCAGCCGCGGGACTACGCAGTATTTT.

This clone appeared once. The gene calls are TRBV6-2 or TRBV6-3 and TRBJ2-2; 9 bases are shared with TRBD2. J lost 0 bases, V lost 5 bases, and 1 base had no gene match. The CDR3 sequence is 15 residues long. In germline, CDR1 is MNHEY, CDR2 SVGEGT. The CDR3 region has the DNA TGTGCCAGCAGTAGCGGGGGGACGAACACCGGGGAGCTGTTTTTT. Translated: CASSSGGTNTGELFF.

The chain has TRBV4-2 and TRBJ2-7; 11 bases map to TRBD1. This CDR3 has 16 amino acids. With 3 bases clipped from V and 3 bases from J, the junction kept 7 bases outside the gene matches. Per germline, CDR1 LGHNA and CDR2 YNFKEQ. CDR3 protein: CASSQEGQGEVYEQYF. The CDR3 region has the DNA TGTGCCAGCAGCCAGGAGGGACAGGGGGAGGTCTACGAGCAGTACTTC.

Only one count was recorded for this clone. The chain employs TRBV4-3 and TRBJ2-4; 15 nucleotides match TRBD2. Germline CDR1 is LGHNA and CDR2 is YSLEER. The CDR3 spans 19 residues. J was trimmed by 5 bases and V by 4 bases; bases with no gene match: 12. CDR3 nucleotide sequence: TGCGCCAGCAGCCGCTCGGTGGGACTAGCGGGGGGCGGGGAAAACATTCAGTACTTC. Its protein is CASSRSVGLAGGGENIQYF.

The chain's CDR3 is CASSQDGGGYEQYF. The CDR3 DNA is TGCGCCAGCAGCCAAGATGGGGGCGGCTACGAGCAGTACTTC. The chain employs TRBV4-3 and TRBJ2-7; D is perhaps TRBD1 (6 bases). V was pared by 0 bases and J by 3 bases, with 9 bases between. The CDR3 is made up of 14 amino acids. In germline, CDR1 is LGHNA, CDR2 YSLEER.

J is TRBJ1-4 and V is TRBV7-2; D possibly corresponds to TRBD1 (5 bases). Trimming left V 1 base short and J 5 bases short, with 20 bases between. The CDR3 sequence is 18 residues long. Germline V lookup: CDR1 SGHTA, CDR2 FQGNSA. The CDR3 nucleotides read TGTGCCAGCAGCTTAGAGGCGCAGGGTGCCGTCCCCAATGAAAAACTGTTTTTT. This encodes CASSLEAQGAVPNEKLFF.

V gene TRBV6-5 combines with J gene TRBJ2-5, with unresolved D. Germline-derived CDR1 and CDR2 are MNHEY and SVGAGI. CDR3 length equals 13 residues. V was clipped by 7 bases and J by 5 bases, with 14 bases between them. This CDR3 reads CASNRLLGETQYF. In DNA form, the CDR3 reads TGTGCCAGCAATCGACTCCTCGGGGAGACCCAGTACTTC.

This clone occurred once. The chain recombines TRBV6-4 with TRBJ2-1, with TRBD2 matching over 8 bases. This CDR3 is 16 amino acids long. Germline V gives CDR1 MRHNA, CDR2 SNTAGT. V was pared by 3 bases and J by 0 bases, with 4 bases of the junction left unmatched. CDR3 in amino acids: CASSEARGASYNEQFF. Written as DNA, the CDR3 is TGTGCCAGCAGTGAAGCGCGGGGGGCCTCCTACAATGAGCAGTTCTTC.

The rearrangement links TRBV20-1 to TRBJ1-3, with 9 positions matching TRBD1. The CDR3 runs to 11 residues. Germline V lookup: CDR1 DFQATT, CDR2 SNEGSKA (reference sequence). Germline trimming cut 6 bases from V and 8 bases from J; bases unmatched to any gene: 2. CDR3 protein: CSAQGADTIYF. The CDR3 coding sequence is TGCAGTGCACAGGGGGCGGACACCATATATTTT.

The J gene is TRBJ1-2, the V gene TRBV6-2 or TRBV6-3; TRBD1 agrees at 7 bases. CDR1 is MNHEY, CDR2 SVGEGT, per germline. V lost 5 bases, J lost 6 bases, and 6 bases stayed unmatched. This CDR3 comprises 13 residues. The CDR3 loop is CASSRLRGDGYTF. DNA of the CDR3: TGTGCCAGCAGTCGGCTCAGGGGGGATGGCTACACCTTC.

A single count supports this clone. The rearrangement uses TRBV5-4 and TRBJ1-1; the match to TRBD1 covers 9 bases. The CDR3 consists of 14 residues. V lost 0 bases and J lost 5; bases outside the gene matches: 2. The germline CDR1 and CDR2 sequences are SGHNT and YYREEE (reference sequence). The CDR3 reads CASSLGTGDTEAFF. The CDR3, as DNA: TGTGCCAGCAGCTTGGGGACAGGGGATACTGAAGCTTTCTTT.

The chain uses TRBV7-2 and TRBJ2-3; 12 nucleotides line up with TRBD2. The V gene end was trimmed by 6 bases and the J gene end by 0 bases; junction bases not matched to a gene: 10. In germline, CDR1 is SGHTA, CDR2 FQGNSA. The CDR3 is made up of 18 amino acids. The chain's CDR3 is CASRSAGLAGNSTDTQYF. In DNA form, the CDR3 reads TGTGCCAGCAGATCAGCCGGACTAGCGGGAAATAGCACAGATACGCAGTATTTT.

The CDR3 loop reads CASSSVGQGARGYTF. CDR3 DNA: TGTGCCAGCAGCTCTGTGGGACAGGGGGCGCGAGGCTACACCTTC. The J gene is TRBJ1-2, the V gene TRBV5-4, with 12 bases matching TRBD1. CDR1 and CDR2 from the germline V gene are SGHNT and YYREEE (reference sequence). J gave up 8 bases and V 3 bases, and 8 bases lay outside the gene matches. CDR3 size: 15 residues.

The chain has TRBV19 and TRBJ1-6; 9 bases map to TRBD1. Germline CDR1 LNHDA, CDR2 SQIVND (reference sequence). The V gene end was trimmed by 5 bases and the J gene end by 9 bases; junction bases not matched to a gene: 11. This CDR3 comprises 16 residues. CDR3 coding DNA: TGTGCCAGTAGTTCCCGGTCGGGACAGGGAGGTTCACCCCTCCACTTT. Translated: CASSSRSGQGGSPLHF.